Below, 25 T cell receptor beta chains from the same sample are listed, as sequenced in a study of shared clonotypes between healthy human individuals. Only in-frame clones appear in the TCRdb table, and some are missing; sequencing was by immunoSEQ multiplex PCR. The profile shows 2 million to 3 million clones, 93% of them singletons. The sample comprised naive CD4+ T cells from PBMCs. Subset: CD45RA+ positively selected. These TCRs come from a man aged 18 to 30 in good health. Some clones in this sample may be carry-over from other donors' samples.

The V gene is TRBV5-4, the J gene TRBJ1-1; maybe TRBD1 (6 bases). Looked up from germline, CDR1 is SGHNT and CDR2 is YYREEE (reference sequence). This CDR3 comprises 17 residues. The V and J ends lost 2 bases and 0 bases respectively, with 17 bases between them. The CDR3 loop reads CASSFGSRQAMNTEAFF. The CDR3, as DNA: TGTGCCAGCAGCTTCGGGAGTCGACAGGCCATGAACACTGAAGCTTTCTTT.

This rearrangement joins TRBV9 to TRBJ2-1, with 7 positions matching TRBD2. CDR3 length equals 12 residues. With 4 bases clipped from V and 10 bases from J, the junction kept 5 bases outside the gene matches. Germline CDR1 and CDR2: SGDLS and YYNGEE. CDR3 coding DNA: TGTGCCAGCAGCCCTAGGCGGGGGGAGCAGTTCTTC. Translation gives CASSPRRGEQFF.

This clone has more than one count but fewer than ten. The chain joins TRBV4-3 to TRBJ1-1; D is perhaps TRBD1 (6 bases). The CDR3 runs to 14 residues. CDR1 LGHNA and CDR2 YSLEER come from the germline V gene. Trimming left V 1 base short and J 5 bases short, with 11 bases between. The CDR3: CASSQADRPTEAFF. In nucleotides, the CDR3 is TGCGCCAGCAGCCAAGCAGACAGGCCAACTGAAGCTTTCTTT.

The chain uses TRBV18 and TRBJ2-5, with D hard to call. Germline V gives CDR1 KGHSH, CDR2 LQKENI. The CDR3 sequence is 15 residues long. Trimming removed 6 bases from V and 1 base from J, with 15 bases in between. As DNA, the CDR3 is TGTGCCAGCTCCCATTCCTCGAGGACCCAAGAGACCCAGTACTTC. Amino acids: CASSHSSRTQETQYF.

Here the CDR3 DNA reads TGCGCCAGCAGCACCAACCCTACAGGGGGGGTTGAAGCTTTCTTT. It is translated as CASSTNPTGGVEAFF. The rearrangement links TRBV5-1 to TRBJ1-1, with 8 positions matching TRBD1. Germline V lookup: CDR1 SGHRS, CDR2 YFSETQ. The CDR3 loop spans 15 amino acids. V shed 4 bases, J shed 7 bases, and the junction held 12 bases outside the gene matches.

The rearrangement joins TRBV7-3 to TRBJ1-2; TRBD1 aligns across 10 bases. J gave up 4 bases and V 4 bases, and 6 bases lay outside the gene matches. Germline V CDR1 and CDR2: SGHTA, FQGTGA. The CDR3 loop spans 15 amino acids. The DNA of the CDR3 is TGTGCCAGCAGCTCTGACAGGGGGCCTAGCTATGGCTACACCTTC. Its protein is CASSSDRGPSYGYTF.

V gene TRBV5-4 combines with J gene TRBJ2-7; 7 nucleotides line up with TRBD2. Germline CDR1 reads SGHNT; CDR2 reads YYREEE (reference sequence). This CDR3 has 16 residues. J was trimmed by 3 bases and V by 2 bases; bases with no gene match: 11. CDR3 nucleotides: TGTGCCAGCAGCTTAGACGGAGGGAGCGGGGTCTACGAGCAGTACTTC. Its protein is CASSLDGGSGVYEQYF.

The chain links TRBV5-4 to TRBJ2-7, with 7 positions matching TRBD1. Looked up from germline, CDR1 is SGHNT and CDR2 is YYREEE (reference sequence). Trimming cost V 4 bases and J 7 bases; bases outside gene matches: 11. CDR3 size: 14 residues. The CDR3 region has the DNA TGTGCCAGCAGCGCTGAGACAGGGTGGAAGGAGCAGTACTTC. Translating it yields CASSAETGWKEQYF. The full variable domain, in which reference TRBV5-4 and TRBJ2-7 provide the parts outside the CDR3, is ETGVTQSPTHLIKTRGQQVTLRCSSQSGHNTVSWYQQALGQGPQFIFQYYREEENGRGNFPPRFSGLQFPNYSSELNVNALELDDSALYLCASSAETGWKEQYFGPGTRLTVT.

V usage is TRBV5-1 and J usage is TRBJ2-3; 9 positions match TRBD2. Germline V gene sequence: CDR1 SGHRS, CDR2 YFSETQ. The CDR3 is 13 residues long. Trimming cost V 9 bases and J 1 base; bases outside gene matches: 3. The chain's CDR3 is CATSSGGTDTQYF. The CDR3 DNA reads TGCGCCACCTCTAGCGGGGGCACAGATACGCAGTATTTT.

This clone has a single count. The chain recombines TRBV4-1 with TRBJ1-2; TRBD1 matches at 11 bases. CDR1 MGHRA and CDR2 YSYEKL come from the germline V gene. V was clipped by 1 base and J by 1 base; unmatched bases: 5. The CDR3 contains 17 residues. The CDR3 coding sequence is TGCGCCAGCAGCCAAGGGACAGGGGGCGCGTTTAACTATGGCTACACCTTC. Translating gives CASSQGTGGAFNYGYTF.

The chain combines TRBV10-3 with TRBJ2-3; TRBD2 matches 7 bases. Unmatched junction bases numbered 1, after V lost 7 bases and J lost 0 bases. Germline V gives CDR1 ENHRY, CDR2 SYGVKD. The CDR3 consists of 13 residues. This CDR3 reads CAITGGSTDTQYF. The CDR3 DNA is TGTGCCATCACCGGGGGGAGCACAGATACGCAGTATTTT.

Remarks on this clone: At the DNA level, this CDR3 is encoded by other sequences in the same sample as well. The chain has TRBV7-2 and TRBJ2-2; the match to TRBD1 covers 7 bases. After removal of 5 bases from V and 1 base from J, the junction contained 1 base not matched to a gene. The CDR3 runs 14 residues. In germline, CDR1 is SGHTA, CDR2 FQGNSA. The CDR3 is CASSRTGNTGELFF. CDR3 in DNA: TGTGCCAGCAGCCGGACAGGGAACACCGGGGAGCTGTTTTTT.

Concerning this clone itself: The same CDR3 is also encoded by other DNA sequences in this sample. CDR3 sequence reads: CASSFLDNEQFF. The CDR3 DNA sequence: TGTGCCAGCAGCTTCTTAGACAATGAGCAGTTCTTC. J is TRBJ2-1 and V is TRBV7-9; no reliable D call. The CDR3 contains 12 residues. Deletions cut 3 bases from V and 5 bases from J, with 5 bases between. Germline V gene data show CDR1 as SEHNR and CDR2 as FQNEAQ (reference sequence).

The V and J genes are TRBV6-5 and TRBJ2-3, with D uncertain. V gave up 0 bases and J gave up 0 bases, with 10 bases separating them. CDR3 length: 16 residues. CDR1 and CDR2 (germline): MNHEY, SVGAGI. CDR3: CASSYSNEKSTDTQYF. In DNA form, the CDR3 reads TGTGCCAGCAGTTACTCGAACGAGAAAAGCACAGATACGCAGTATTTT.

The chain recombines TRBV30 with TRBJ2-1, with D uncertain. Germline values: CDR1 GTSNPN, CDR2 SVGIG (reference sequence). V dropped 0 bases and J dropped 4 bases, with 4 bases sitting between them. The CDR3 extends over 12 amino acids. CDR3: CAWSVWYNEQFF. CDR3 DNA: TGTGCCTGGAGTGTATGGTACAATGAGCAGTTCTTC.

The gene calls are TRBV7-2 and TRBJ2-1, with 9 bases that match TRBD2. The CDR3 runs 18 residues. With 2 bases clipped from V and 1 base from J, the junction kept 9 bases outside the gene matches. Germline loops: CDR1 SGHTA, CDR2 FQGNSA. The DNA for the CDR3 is TGTGCCAGCAGCTTAATAGCGGGGGCCGCGGGGTCCTACAATGAGCAGTTCTTC. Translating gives CASSLIAGAAGSYNEQFF.

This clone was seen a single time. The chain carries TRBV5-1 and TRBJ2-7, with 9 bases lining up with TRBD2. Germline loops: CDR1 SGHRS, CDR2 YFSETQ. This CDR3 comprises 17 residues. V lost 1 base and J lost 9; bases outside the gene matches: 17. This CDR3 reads CASSLRGLAEVGRLQYF. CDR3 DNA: TGCGCCAGCAGCTTGCGGGGACTAGCAGAAGTAGGGAGGTTGCAGTACTTC. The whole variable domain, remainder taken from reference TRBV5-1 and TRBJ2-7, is KAGVTQTPRYLIKTRGQQVTLSCSPISGHRSVSWYQQTPGQGLQFLFEYFSETQRNKGNFPGRFSGRQFSNSRSEMNVSTLELGDSALYLCASSLRGLAEVGRLQYFGPGTRLTVT.

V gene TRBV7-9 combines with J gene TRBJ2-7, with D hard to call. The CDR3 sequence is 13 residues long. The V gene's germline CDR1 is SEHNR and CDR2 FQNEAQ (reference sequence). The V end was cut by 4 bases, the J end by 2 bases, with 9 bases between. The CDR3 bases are TGTGCCAGCAGCTCCCTTCCTCCCTACGAGCAGTACTTC. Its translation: CASSSLPPYEQYF.

DNA for the CDR3: TGCGCCAGCAGCTTCACAGGGGGGGCCTACGAGCAGTACTTC. Protein sequence: CASSFTGGAYEQYF. The chain has TRBV5-1 and TRBJ2-7; D perhaps matches TRBD1 (8 bases). Germline lookup yields CDR1 SGHRS and CDR2 YFSETQ. V was trimmed by 2 bases and J by 2 bases, leaving 11 bases between them. The CDR3 covers 14 residues.

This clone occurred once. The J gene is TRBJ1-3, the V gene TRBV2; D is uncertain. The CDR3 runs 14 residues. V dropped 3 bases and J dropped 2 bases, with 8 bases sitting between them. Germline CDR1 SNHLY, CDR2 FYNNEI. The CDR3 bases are TGTGCCAGCAGTGACAGAGCTCCTGGAAACACCATATATTTT. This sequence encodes CASSDRAPGNTIYF.

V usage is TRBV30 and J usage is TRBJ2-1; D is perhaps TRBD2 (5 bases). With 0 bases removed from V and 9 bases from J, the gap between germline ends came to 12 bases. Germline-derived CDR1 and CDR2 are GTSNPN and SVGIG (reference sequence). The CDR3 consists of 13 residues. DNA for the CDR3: TGTGCCTGGAGTGTCGGAGGCACAACTGAGCAGTTCTTC. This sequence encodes CAWSVGGTTEQFF.

The CDR3 DNA sequence: TGTGCCACCCGACTAGCCGCAGATACGCAGTATTTT. Protein sequence: CATRLAADTQYF. The V and J genes are TRBV10-3 and TRBJ2-3, with TRBD2 identical over 7 bases. J was trimmed by 4 bases and V by 10 bases; bases with no gene match: 5. The V gene's germline CDR1 is ENHRY and CDR2 SYGVKD. The CDR3 runs to 12 residues.

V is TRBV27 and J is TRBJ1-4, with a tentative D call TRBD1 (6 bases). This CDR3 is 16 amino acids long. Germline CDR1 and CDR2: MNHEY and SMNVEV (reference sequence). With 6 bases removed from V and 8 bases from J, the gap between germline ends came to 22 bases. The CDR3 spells CASSTLGGASQEKLFF. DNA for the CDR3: TGTGCCAGCAGCACCTTAGGGGGGGCCTCCCAGGAAAAACTGTTTTTT.

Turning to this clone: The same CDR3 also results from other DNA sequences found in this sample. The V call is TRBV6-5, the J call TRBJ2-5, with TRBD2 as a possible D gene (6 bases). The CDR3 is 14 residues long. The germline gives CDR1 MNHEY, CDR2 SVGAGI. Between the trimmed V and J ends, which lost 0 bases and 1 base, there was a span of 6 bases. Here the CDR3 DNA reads TGTGCCAGCAGTTACTCCGGGGGCCAAGAGACCCAGTACTTC. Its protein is CASSYSGGQETQYF.

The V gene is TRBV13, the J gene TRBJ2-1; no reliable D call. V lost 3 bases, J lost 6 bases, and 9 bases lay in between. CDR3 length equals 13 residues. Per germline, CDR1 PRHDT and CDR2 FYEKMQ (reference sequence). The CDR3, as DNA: TGTGCCAGCAGCTTTAAGCACCTCAATGAGCAGTTCTTC. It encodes CASSFKHLNEQFF.